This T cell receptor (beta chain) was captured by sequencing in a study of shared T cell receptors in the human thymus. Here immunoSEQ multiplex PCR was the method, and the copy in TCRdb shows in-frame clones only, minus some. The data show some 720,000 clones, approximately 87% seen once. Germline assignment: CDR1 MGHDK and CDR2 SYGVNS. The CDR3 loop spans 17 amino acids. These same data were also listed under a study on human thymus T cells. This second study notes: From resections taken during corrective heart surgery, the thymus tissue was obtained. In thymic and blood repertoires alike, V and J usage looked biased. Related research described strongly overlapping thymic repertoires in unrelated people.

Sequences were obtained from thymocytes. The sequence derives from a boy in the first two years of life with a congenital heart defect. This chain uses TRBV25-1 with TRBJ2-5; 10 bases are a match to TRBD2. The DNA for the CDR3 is TGTGCGCGGACTAGCGGATACCCATACGTTTACCAAGAGACCCAGTACTTC. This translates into CARTSGYPYVYQETQYF.